This T cell receptor beta chain was sequenced in a study of stem cell transplantation in POMP-related autoinflammatory disease. Sequenced by immunoSEQ multiplex PCR; TCRdb stores in-frame clones only, minus some. The repertoire holds tens of thousands of clones, with roughly 93% as singletons. This clone showed up just once. Germline CDR1 and CDR2: SNHLY and FYNNEI. The ends were cut back, 6 bases at V and 2 bases at J, with 15 bases in the middle. The CDR3 sequence is 15 residues long. This rearrangement joins TRBV2 to TRBJ2-3; D remains unclear. The sequencing used CD4+ T cells from PBMCs, collected after stem cell transplantation. The sequence was collected from a human patient with POMP-related autoinflammation and immune dysregulation (PRAID). Some T cells may possibly be graft donor cells. The CDR3 reads CASSPNTAYTDTQYF. The DNA for the CDR3 is TGTGCCAGCAGCCCCAACACTGCCTACACAGATACGCAGTATTTT. The variable domain in full, completed from reference TRBV2 and TRBJ2-3, reads EPEVTQTPSHQVTQMGQEVILRCVPISNHLYFYWYRQILGQKVEFLVSFYNNEISEKSEIFDDQFSVERPDGSNFTLKIRSTKLEDSAMYFCASSPNTAYTDTQYFGPGTRLTVL.